This record looks at one TCR beta chain sequence and its context. This entry belongs to a study of blood T cell repertoires in COVID-19. In the study overall: PBMCs, B-cell-depleted T cells, or T cells provided the cDNA or gDNA that made up the material.

Original analysis: Estimates of nucleated cell counts were drawn from the amplification of reference gene primers. Assay used: immunoSEQ multiplex PCR; TCRdb lists only in-frame clones, some missing. The V and J calls and clone size are taken from that table; D and trimming were inferred from the DNA. This sample has around 300,000 clones; roughly 85% occur once, and the top ten carry 8% to 13%. The CDR3 extends over 16 amino acids. With 3 bases clipped from V and 6 bases from J, the junction kept 8 bases outside the gene matches. CDR1 is MGHRA, CDR2 YSYEKL, per germline. The sample consisted of peripheral blood. The origin of this receptor is a woman aged 70-85 years with acute or convalescent COVID-19. The chain recombines TRBV4-1 with TRBJ2-1, with 10 bases identical to TRBD1. DNA for the CDR3: TGCGCCAGCAGCCACGCCGGGACAGGGGATCTCAATGAGCAGTTCTTC. Its protein product is CASSHAGTGDLNEQFF.